Listed here is a single TCR beta chain. The target antigen is unknown. Some clones are missing from TCRdb's copy, which holds only in-frame ones; the method was immunoSEQ multiplex PCR. This sample has around 34,000 clones, with 73% found just once. Template: tumor biopsy or peripheral blood genomic DNA, about 600-6,004 ng per sample. The CDR3 loop spans 14 amino acids. V was pared by 5 bases and J by 4 bases, with 8 bases of the junction left unmatched. Per the germline V gene, CDR1 is SGHTA and CDR2 is FQGNSA. The data were obtained in a study of T cells in tumors after PD-1 blockade. Study-level background: Some patients also took daily vismodegib 150 mg during anti-PD-1 treatment.

Study observations and caveats: Some novel exhausted tumor clones appeared in pre-treatment blood, suggesting peripheral recruitment.

This clonotype was sampled from a human donor with basal cell carcinoma. Sequences were derived from PBMCs, sampled after anti-PD-1 treatment. The chain carries TRBV7-2 and TRBJ2-7; 7 bases match TRBD1. The CDR3 DNA reads as TGTGCCAGCAGCACCACAGGGGTGGGGTACGAGCAGTACTTC. It translates to CASSTTGVGYEQYF.